The 18 T cell receptor beta chains presented below share a single source sample, sequenced in a study of Graves' ophthalmopathy and Graves' hyperthyroidism (dated by TCRdb to 2017 to 2018). Sequencing used an Illumina HiSeq 2000. For repertoire sequencing, the TCR beta CDR3 regions were amplified from RNA transcripts. The first round was an RT-PCR using HTBI primers with the Qiagen OneStep RT-PCR kit, and this first round was followed by a second-round multiplex PCR, then size selection and purification. The public reads were reanalyzed by TCRdb: fastp trimming at Q25, MiXCR alignment, in-frame beta chains only. Rows are unified per CDR3 protein, each entry keeping the most common DNA and genes. Counted in this sample were around 1,200,000 distinct CDR3 sequences; 35% to 40% of them appeared once. The ten largest make up roughly 10% of the sample. Sequenced input: peripheral blood or thyroid tissue (not recorded which). The receptors were gathered from an adult man with Graves' hyperthyroidism.

This clonotype has ten or more counts. The chain uses TRBV7-6 and TRBJ2-7, with D hard to call. V was clipped by 1 base and J by 2 bases, with 6 bases between them. The CDR3 is made up of 13 amino acids. Germline values: CDR1 SGHVS, CDR2 FNYEAQ. The CDR3 is CASSLDVAYEQYF. In DNA form, the CDR3 reads TGTGCCAGCAGCTTAGACGTGGCCTACGAGCAGTACTTC.

This chain uses TRBV9 with TRBJ2-7; TRBD2 agrees at 10 bases. Germline V gives CDR1 SGDLS, CDR2 YYNGEE. V was pared by 4 bases and J by 0 bases, with 4 bases of the junction left unmatched. This CDR3 has 15 residues. The CDR3 DNA reads TGTGCCAGCAGCCACCTAGCGGGAGTCTCCTACGAGCAGTACTTC. This encodes CASSHLAGVSYEQYF.

J is TRBJ1-2 and V is TRBV10-3; 7 nucleotides line up with TRBD1. Germline V gene lookup returns CDR1 ENHRY and CDR2 SYGVKD. CDR3 length: 18 residues. V shed 6 bases, J shed 3 bases, and the junction held 19 bases outside the gene matches. The CDR3 region is CAIRKDPGQTFSDYGYTF. The CDR3 nucleotides read TGTGCCATCAGGAAAGACCCGGGACAGACCTTCTCCGACTATGGCTACACCTTC.

This clonotype was observed a few times. This chain connects TRBV7-8 to TRBJ1-2; D gene unclear. Trimming stripped 1 base from V and 2 bases from J, with 17 bases between. CDR1 is SGHVS, CDR2 FQNEAQ, per germline. The CDR3 loop spans 17 amino acids. The CDR3 sequence: CASSLELIAGINYGYTF. The CDR3 DNA sequence: TGTGCCAGCAGCTTAGAACTTATAGCCGGGATCAACTATGGCTACACCTTC.

This clonotype has ten or more counts. The CDR3 here is CATSDLLPSAFHYEQYF. For the CDR3, the DNA is TGTGCCACCAGTGATTTGCTCCCTAGCGCGTTCCACTACGAGCAGTACTTC. The chain is built from TRBV24-1 and TRBJ2-7; D possibly corresponds to TRBD2 (6 bases). Trimming stripped 0 bases from V and 3 bases from J, with 17 bases between. The CDR3 totals 17 residues. Looked up from germline, CDR1 is KGHDR and CDR2 is SFDVKD.

This clonotype showed up many times. The V gene is TRBV7-6, the J gene TRBJ2-7; weak D call: TRBD1 (6 bases). The CDR3 is 14 residues long. Germline V gene lookup returns CDR1 SGHVS and CDR2 FNYEAQ. Between the trimmed V and J ends, which lost 5 bases and 5 bases, there was a span of 16 bases. The CDR3 sequence is CASSPPQGWNEQYF. DNA of the CDR3: TGTGCCAGCAGCCCACCCCAGGGGTGGAACGAGCAGTACTTC. Full variable domain (rest looked up from reference TRBV7-6 and TRBJ2-7): GAGVSQSPRYKVTKRGQDVALRCDPISGHVSLYWYRQALGQGPEFLTYFNYEAQQDKSGLPNDRFSAERPEGSISTLTIQRTEQRDSAMYRCASSPPQGWNEQYFGPGTRLTVT.

The V and J genes are TRBV7-8 and TRBJ2-1; D is undetermined. V dropped 0 bases and J dropped 0 bases, with 6 bases sitting between them. CDR3 length: 15 residues. Germline V gene lookup returns CDR1 SGHVS and CDR2 FQNEAQ. The CDR3 DNA reads TGTGCCAGCAGCTTAGCGAGAGTCTCCTACAATGAGCAGTTCTTC. Translating it yields CASSLARVSYNEQFF.

V usage is TRBV5-5 and J usage is TRBJ2-7; 7 bases match TRBD1. Germline-derived CDR1 and CDR2 are SGHKS and YYEKEE (reference sequence). The CDR3 sequence is 15 residues long. V trimming: 0 bases; J trimming: 3 bases; junction bases outside the gene matches: 6. The CDR3 reads CASSLVGDRNYEQYF. The CDR3 nucleotides read TGTGCCAGCAGCTTGGTAGGGGACAGAAACTACGAGCAGTACTTC.

The chain uses TRBV7-2 and TRBJ2-7, with TRBD1 identical over 12 bases. CDR1 is SGHTA, CDR2 FQGNSA, per germline. Trimming at V came to 5 bases and at J to 11 bases, leaving 7 bases not matched to a gene. The CDR3 is 13 amino acids. CDR3: CASSLGTGGVKYF. The CDR3 DNA sequence: TGTGCCAGCAGCCTCGGGACAGGGGGCGTGAAGTACTTC.

The chain joins TRBV9 to TRBJ2-5; a weak D match, TRBD1 (7 bases). Germline CDR1 reads SGDLS; CDR2 reads YYNGEE. The V gene lost 3 bases and the J gene lost 1 base, with 16 bases spanning the gap. The CDR3 covers 16 residues. This CDR3 reads CASSGTGGETQETQYF. CDR3 nucleotides: TGTGCCAGCAGCGGGACAGGAGGGGAGACCCAAGAGACCCAGTACTTC. The full variable domain, completed using reference TRBV9 and TRBJ2-5, is DSGVTQTPKHLITATGQRVTLRCSPRSGDLSVYWYQQSLDQGLQFLIQYYNGEERAKGNILERFSAQQFPDLHSELNLSSLELGDSALYFCASSGTGGETQETQYFGPGTRLLVL.

This rearrangement joins TRBV7-9 to TRBJ2-7; perhaps TRBD1 as D (5 bases). The CDR3 length is 14 residues. Trimming removed 5 bases from V and 5 bases from J, with 16 bases in between. CDR1 is SEHNR and CDR2 is FQNEAQ in the germline V gene (reference sequence). The CDR3 DNA reads as TGTGCCAGCAGCCATCTCTGGGGCAGGGACGAGCAGTACTTC. As protein: CASSHLWGRDEQYF.

This clonotype was observed at least ten times. This chain joins TRBV7-8 and TRBJ1-2; tentatively, D is TRBD1 (5 bases). The CDR3 has 17 residues. The germline V gene encodes CDR1 SGHVS and CDR2 FQNEAQ. V lost 1 base and J 5 bases, leaving 20 bases between the germline ends. CDR3 coding DNA: TGTGCCAGCAGCTTAGGAGACAGCCGAATGGGTGGATATGGCTACACCTTC. Translated, it gives CASSLGDSRMGGYGYTF.

This clonotype was seen only a few times. The chain links TRBV3-1 to TRBJ2-5; 10 nucleotides agree with TRBD1. The V gene end was trimmed by 1 base and the J gene end by 5 bases; junction bases not matched to a gene: 13. CDR1 is LGHDT, CDR2 YNNKEL, per germline (reference sequence). This CDR3 region has 18 residues. The CDR3 protein is CASSQVPFRDRGGETQYF. The CDR3 DNA reads as TGTGCCAGCAGCCAAGTCCCCTTCCGGGACAGGGGAGGGGAGACCCAGTACTTC.

To note about this clonotype: A much larger clone sits a single nucleotide away, making a read error possible. The J gene is TRBJ1-5, the V gene TRBV19; D is unresolved. The CDR3 consists of 13 residues. Germline CDR1 reads LNHDA; CDR2 reads SQIVND (reference sequence). The CDR3 loop reads CASSIFSNQSQHF. The CDR3 bases are TGTGCCAGTAGTATCTTTAGCAATCAGTCCCAGCATTTT.

Only a few counts were recorded for this clonotype. CDR3 DNA: TGTGCCAGCAGTGAAGGGACTAGCTCCCTCCGCGAGCAGTACTTC. Its translation is CASSEGTSSLREQYF. The V gene is TRBV28, the J gene TRBJ2-7; 9 positions match TRBD2. The V and J ends lost 5 bases and 6 bases, in that order; junction bases with no gene match: 11. The CDR3 runs 15 residues. From germline, CDR1 is MDHEN and CDR2 SYDVKM.

At least ten counts were recorded for this clonotype. The genes are TRBV2 and TRBJ1-2; no firm D call. The CDR3 consists of 11 residues. V gave up 8 bases and J gave up 7 bases, with 11 bases separating them. The germline gives CDR1 SNHLY, CDR2 FYNNEI. The CDR3 DNA reads TGTGCCAGCGTCAGAGAAACTGGCTACACCTTC. Its translation: CASVRETGYTF. The full variable domain, completed using reference TRBV2 and TRBJ1-2, is EPEVTQTPSHQVTQMGQEVILRCVPISNHLYFYWYRQILGQKVEFLVSFYNNEISEKSEIFDDQFSVERPDGSNFTLKIRSTKLEDSAMYFCASVRETGYTFGSGTRLTVV.

The gene calls are TRBV28 and TRBJ2-5, with D perhaps TRBD1 (8 bases). CDR1 is MDHEN, CDR2 SYDVKM, per germline. The CDR3 covers 13 residues. The V and J ends lost 6 bases and 6 bases respectively, with 14 bases between them. The CDR3 region is CASSTGGGKTQYF. The CDR3 region has the DNA TGTGCCAGCAGCACAGGGGGAGGGAAGACCCAGTACTTC.

A remark on this clonotype: A much larger clone lies a single base off, so this may be a read error. The rearrangement uses TRBV13 and TRBJ1-1, with D perhaps TRBD1 (5 bases). This CDR3 spans 13 amino acids. V lost 7 bases to trimming and J lost 0 bases, with 9 bases between them. Germline V gene sequence: CDR1 PRHDT, CDR2 FYEKMQ (reference sequence). DNA for the CDR3: TGTGCCAGCACCTGGGGGATGAACACTGAAGCTTTCTTT. It translates to CASTWGMNTEAFF.